The present T cell receptor beta chain was sequenced within a study of blood T cell repertoires in COVID-19. The wider study: The United States, Italy and Spain provided the acute and convalescent COVID-19 samples. In each case, the material was cDNA or gDNA derived from T cells, B-cell-depleted T cells, or PBMCs.

The CDR3 runs 14 residues. Trimming cost V 4 bases and J 7 bases, with 13 bases left between them. CDR1 MNHNY and CDR2 SVGAGI come from the germline V gene (reference sequence). As originally analysed: Using reference gene primer amplification, nucleated cell counts were estimated. Libraries were prepared by immunoSEQ multiplex PCR; TCRdb keeps only in-frame clonotypes and omits some of them. The V and J calls and the clone size are those of that table, but D and trimming were determined from the DNA. The sample records tens of thousands of clones, about 90% being singletons. Material for sequencing was peripheral blood. V is TRBV6-6 and J is TRBJ2-2, with a possible D match to TRBD1 (6 bases). The sequence was obtained from a human donor in a cohort sampled during active COVID-19. In DNA, the CDR3 is TGTGCCAGCAGTTTGGGGGCGCGGAACGGGGAGCTGTTTTTT. It encodes CASSLGARNGELFF.